This paragraph covers one TCR beta chain sequence. The data were obtained in a study of shared clonotypes between healthy human individuals. Only Caucasian adults living in Nashville, Tennessee served as donors. For unsorted samples, genomic DNA was extracted from around 86 million PBMCs. Per the study methods: Because ImmunoSEQ provided only junction sequences with no quality scores, the filtering differed. The protocol was immunoSEQ multiplex PCR, while the TCRdb copy is restricted to in-frame clones and leaves out a portion. That table gives V, J and clone size, and the DNA gave D and trimming. In the table there are approximately 500,000 clones, approximately 81% of which are singletons. V lost 4 bases and J lost 7; bases outside the gene matches: 12. Germline assignment: CDR1 SNHLY and CDR2 FYNNEI. The CDR3 is 15 amino acids.

This receptor was taken from a woman between 40 and 50 years old in good health. Some clones in this sample may be carry-over from other donors' samples. The chain couples TRBV2 to TRBJ1-2; 7 bases fit TRBD1. The sample comprised PBMCs. The DNA for the CDR3 is TGTGCCAGCAGTGGACAGGGACTCTTTTTGGGTGGCTACACCTTC. Translated, it gives CASSGQGLFLGGYTF. The whole variable domain, remainder taken from reference TRBV2 and TRBJ1-2, is EPEVTQTPSHQVTQMGQEVILRCVPISNHLYFYWYRQILGQKVEFLVSFYNNEISEKSEIFDDQFSVERPDGSNFTLKIRSTKLEDSAMYFCASSGQGLFLGGYTFGSGTRLTVV.